The 29 T cell receptor beta chains reported below all come from one sample, sequenced in a study of T cells in Graves' hyperthyroidism and ophthalmopathy. The investigators amplified TCR beta CDR3 regions from RNA transcripts. The primer set for the first-round RT-PCR of the TCR CDR3 was HTBI. MiXCR, run by TCRdb on the multiplex PCR reads, gives a single entry per CDR3 protein. The sample records 300,000 to 400,000 distinct CDR3 sequences, roughly 13% being singletons. Material: blood. These receptors were taken from a woman under 30 with Graves' hyperthyroidism.

This clonotype appeared many times. The chain carries TRBV27 and TRBJ1-5, with D tentatively TRBD1 (5 bases). Per germline, CDR1 MNHEY and CDR2 SMNVEV (reference sequence). The CDR3 is 14 residues long. Trimming shortened V by 10 bases and J by 3 bases, and 16 bases separated the two germline ends. DNA of the CDR3: TGTGCCATCGGGCCCGACAGATACAATCAGCCCCAGCATTTT. Protein sequence: CAIGPDRYNQPQHF.

As regards this clonotype: A much larger clone is a single base away; this may be a read error. The chain combines TRBV20-1 with TRBJ1-6, with a tentative D call TRBD1 (5 bases). CDR3 size: 14 residues. Per the germline V gene, CDR1 is DFQATT and CDR2 is SNEGSKA (reference sequence). V shed 4 bases and J shed 7 bases, with 14 bases lying between them. DNA for the CDR3: TGCAGTGCTACAAGGGGCAGGAGCAATTCACCCCTCCACTTT. This translates into CSATRGRSNSPLHF.

This clonotype was found many times. This chain links TRBV7-2 with TRBJ1-1, with 11 positions matching TRBD1. The germline V gene encodes CDR1 SGHTA and CDR2 FQGNSA. Trimming at V came to 6 bases and at J to 4 bases, leaving 4 bases not matched to a gene. The CDR3 runs to 14 residues. The CDR3 spells CASRDRGQSTEAFF. CDR3 nucleotide sequence: TGTGCCAGCAGGGACAGGGGGCAGAGCACTGAAGCTTTCTTT.

Notes on this clonotype: A much larger clone is a single base away; this may be a read error. This sequence joins TRBV28 and TRBJ1-5; no definite D call. The V gene's germline CDR1 is MDHEN and CDR2 SYDVKM. The CDR3 is 14 residues long. Here the CDR3 reads CASSLIAADQPRHF. CDR3 coding DNA: TGTGCCAGCAGTTTAATTGCGGCCGATCAGCCCCGGCATTTT.

This clonotype was seen repeatedly, ten times or more. V and J are TRBV7-2 and TRBJ1-1; 7 nucleotides match TRBD1. The germline CDR1 and CDR2 sequences are SGHTA and FQGNSA. V shed 4 bases, J shed 4 bases, and the junction held 15 bases outside the gene matches. This CDR3 is built from 17 residues. CDR3 region: CASSSETGPVTPTEAFF. The CDR3 coding sequence is TGTGCCAGCAGCTCCGAGACAGGGCCGGTGACCCCCACTGAAGCTTTCTTT.

This clonotype was counted many times. The rearrangement links TRBV11-2 to TRBJ2-1; D uncertain. Per the germline V gene, CDR1 is SGHAT and CDR2 is FQNNGV. The V gene lost 5 bases and the J gene lost 2 bases, with 7 bases spanning the gap. This CDR3 has 13 residues. The CDR3 spells CASSHGTYNEQFF. The CDR3 region has the DNA TGTGCCAGCAGCCACGGTACCTACAATGAGCAGTTCTTC.

This clonotype was seen ten or more times. The rearrangement uses TRBV6-1 and TRBJ2-1, with D tentatively TRBD1 or TRBD2 (5 bases each). This CDR3 is built from 15 residues. V was cut by 7 bases and J by 8 bases, with 21 bases left in between. CDR1 and CDR2 (germline): MNHNS, SASEGT. The chain's CDR3 is CASNGGRRSGDEQFF. CDR3 DNA sequence: TGTGCCAGCAATGGGGGTAGGAGGAGTGGCGATGAGCAGTTCTTC.

This clonotype has at least ten counts. This chain links TRBV20-1 with TRBJ2-5, with 12 positions matching TRBD2. Germline loops: CDR1 DFQATT, CDR2 SNEGSKA (reference sequence). The V and J ends lost 2 bases and 3 bases, in that order; junction bases with no gene match: 4. This CDR3 spans 15 amino acids. The CDR3 sequence: CSARTSGRSEETQYF. The CDR3 nucleotides read TGCAGTGCTAGAACTAGCGGGAGGTCAGAAGAGACCCAGTACTTC.

This clonotype came up many times. The rearrangement joins TRBV9 to TRBJ1-4; D gene ambiguous. The V gene lost 3 bases and the J gene lost 4 bases, with 10 bases spanning the gap. The CDR3 contains 14 residues. Germline CDR1 and CDR2: SGDLS and YYNGEE. The CDR3, as DNA: TGTGCCAGCAGCGAGAGTTCGGGTAATGAAAAACTGTTTTTT. Translation: CASSESSGNEKLFF.

This clonotype came up many times. CDR3 nucleotides: TGTGCCAGCAGCGTAGGACTGGGCGGGAGTCACCAAGAGCAGTTCTTC. It is translated as CASSVGLGGSHQEQFF. The chain employs TRBV9 and TRBJ2-1; TRBD2 matches 7 bases. The J segment lost 10 bases and the V segment lost 0 bases, leaving 13 bases of the junction unmatched. Per germline, CDR1 SGDLS and CDR2 YYNGEE. The CDR3 contains 16 residues.

At least ten counts were recorded for this clonotype. The chain has TRBV6-2 or TRBV6-3 and TRBJ2-3; D is unclear. CDR3 size: 16 residues. Trimming pared 2 bases from V and 7 bases from J, leaving 19 bases between. CDR1 MNHEY and CDR2 SVGEGT come from the germline V gene. The chain's CDR3 is CASSYPSLVERNTQYF. For the CDR3, the DNA is TGTGCCAGCAGTTACCCTTCTCTGGTCGAGAGGAATACGCAGTATTTT.

Of note for this clonotype: A much larger clonotype is one base distant, so this may be a read error. The chain recombines TRBV27 with TRBJ1-1; tentatively, D is TRBD1 (5 bases). V dropped 5 bases and J dropped 4 bases, with 23 bases sitting between them. Germline V CDR1 and CDR2: MNHEY, SMNVEV (reference sequence). The length of the CDR3 is 17 residues. The CDR3 loop reads CASSRDRFTFMSTEAFF. In DNA form, the CDR3 reads TGTGCCAGCAGTCGCGACAGATTCACTTTTATGAGCACTGAAGCTTTCTTT.

The V and J genes are TRBV15 and TRBJ2-4; 8 nucleotides align to TRBD1. From germline, CDR1 is LNHNV and CDR2 YYDKDF (reference sequence). The V segment lost 5 bases and the J segment 6 bases; nucleotides outside the gene matches: 9. The CDR3 extends over 15 amino acids. CDR3 sequence: CATSPVVGTGNIQYF. The CDR3 DNA reads TGTGCCACCAGCCCCGTCGTCGGGACAGGAAACATTCAGTACTTC.

This clonotype has more than one count but fewer than ten. The chain is built from TRBV6-1 and TRBJ1-6; D not resolved. Germline CDR1 MNHNS, CDR2 SASEGT. The CDR3 runs 18 residues. The V and J ends lost 2 bases and 0 bases respectively, with 14 bases between them. The CDR3 is CASSEYRTSSSYNSPLHF. For the CDR3, the DNA is TGTGCCAGCAGTGAATACAGAACTTCGAGCTCCTATAATTCACCCCTCCACTTT.

This clonotype was detected a few times. The chain recombines TRBV10-3 with TRBJ1-1; D is perhaps TRBD1 (6 bases). CDR1 and CDR2 (germline): ENHRY, SYGVKD. Between the trimmed V and J ends, which lost 10 bases and 2 bases, there was a span of 14 bases. The CDR3 is 13 residues long. The CDR3 here is CATTRDTNTEAFF. CDR3 DNA: TGTGCCACCACTCGGGACACAAACACTGAAGCTTTCTTT.

A word on this clonotype: This may come from a read error, since a much larger clone is one base off. V is TRBV15 and J is TRBJ2-5; TRBD1 agrees at 8 bases. Losses at the gene ends were 1 base for V and 5 bases for J; bases not matched to a gene: 9. In germline, CDR1 is LNHNV, CDR2 YYDKDF (reference sequence). The CDR3 spans 16 residues. The CDR3 nucleotides are TGTGCCACCAGCAGAGCGAGAACAGGGGGTTGGGAGACCCAGTACTTC. Amino acid sequence: CATSRARTGGWETQYF.

The chain has TRBV14 and TRBJ2-6; TRBD1 matches at 9 bases. V lost 4 bases to trimming and J lost 0 bases; unmatched junction nucleotides: 7. Germline V CDR1 and CDR2: SGHDN, FVKESK. There are 18 residues in the CDR3. CDR3 protein: CASSRRQGGNSGANVLTF. The CDR3 DNA reads TGTGCCAGCAGCCGCCGACAGGGGGGAAACTCTGGGGCCAACGTCCTGACTTTC.

The V call is TRBV5-1, the J call TRBJ2-7; TRBD2 matches 9 bases. Trimming took 3 bases from V and 8 from J; bases not matched to a gene: 18. The CDR3 totals 17 residues. From germline, CDR1 is SGHRS and CDR2 YFSETQ. DNA for the CDR3: TGCGCCAGCAGCTGGGGGGTCGATGGCGGGAGGGCCCCCAAGCAGTACTTC. This sequence encodes CASSWGVDGGRAPKQYF. Drawing the rest from reference TRBV5-1 and TRBJ2-7, the complete variable domain is KAGVTQTPRYLIKTRGQQVTLSCSPISGHRSVSWYQQTPGQGLQFLFEYFSETQRNKGNFPGRFSGRQFSNSRSEMNVSTLELGDSALYLCASSWGVDGGRAPKQYFGPGTRLTVT.

This clonotype was counted only a few times. The chain recombines TRBV19 with TRBJ1-2; D call uncertain. The CDR3 length is 13 residues. The germline V gene has CDR1 LNHDA and CDR2 SQIVND (reference sequence). Trimming left V 6 bases short and J 1 base short, with 9 bases between. CDR3 loop: CASRLQNNYGYTF. The CDR3 region has the DNA TGTGCCAGTAGACTACAGAATAACTATGGCTACACCTTC.

This clonotype occurred many times. The gene calls are TRBV24-1 and TRBJ2-1, with TRBD1 matching over 12 bases. Germline V gene lookup returns CDR1 KGHDR and CDR2 SFDVKD. The junction had 8 bases not matched to a gene; V was cut back by 4 bases and J by 8 bases. The CDR3 runs to 16 residues. The CDR3 nucleotides are TGTGCCACCAGTGAGTCTCCGGGACAGGGGGCCTATGAGCAGTTCTTC. Residues: CATSESPGQGAYEQFF.

This clonotype was detected many times. The chain has TRBV24-1 and TRBJ2-1; the D gene is possibly TRBD1 (6 bases). The ends were cut back, 9 bases at V and 7 bases at J, with 24 bases in the middle. The CDR3 covers 16 residues. The germline CDR1 and CDR2 sequences are KGHDR and SFDVKD. CDR3 sequence: CATCRRGTLSKNEQFF. The CDR3 coding sequence is TGTGCCACCTGTAGAAGAGGGACACTTTCTAAGAATGAGCAGTTCTTC.

This clonotype was recorded many times. The chain joins TRBV18 to TRBJ2-5; D remains unclear. The CDR3 covers 14 residues. Germline CDR1 reads KGHSH; CDR2 reads LQKENI. The V end was cut by 3 bases, the J end by 3 bases, with 11 bases between. Written as DNA, the CDR3 is TGTGCCAGCTCACCTCCCCGGCCAGAAGAGACCCAGTACTTC. Protein: CASSPPRPEETQYF.

In its sample, this clonotype was seen many times. The rearrangement links TRBV19 to TRBJ2-7; 7 bases are a match to TRBD2. V was clipped by 3 bases and J by 2 bases; unmatched bases: 10. The CDR3 has 16 amino acids. The germline gives CDR1 LNHDA, CDR2 SQIVND (reference sequence). DNA of the CDR3: TGTGCCAGTAGTATGGCTAGCGGCCTCCTCCCCTACGAGCAGTACTTC. Amino acid sequence: CASSMASGLLPYEQYF.

This clonotype was counted many times. V gene TRBV3-1 combines with J gene TRBJ1-5; D is uncertain. V dropped 0 bases and J dropped 0 bases, with 3 bases sitting between them. Germline-derived CDR1 and CDR2 are LGHDT and YNNKEL (reference sequence). This CDR3 has 14 residues. CDR3 sequence: CASSQEGSNQPQHF. The CDR3 DNA sequence: TGTGCCAGCAGCCAAGAAGGTAGCAATCAGCCCCAGCATTTT.

The chain is built from TRBV4-3 and TRBJ1-1; D not certain. The V gene lost 6 bases and the J gene lost 6 bases, with 14 bases spanning the gap. The CDR3 is 13 residues long. The germline CDR1 and CDR2 sequences are LGHNA and YSLEER. The CDR3 DNA sequence: TGCGCCAGCAGGCGACAAGGCTCCGCTGAAGCTTTCTTT. Its protein product is CASRRQGSAEAFF.

This clonotype was counted ten times or more. DNA of the CDR3: TGTGCCACCTCTTCCATTTACGAGCAGTACTTC. Residues: CATSSIYEQYF. The rearrangement joins TRBV6-2 or TRBV6-3 to TRBJ2-7; D uncertain. This CDR3 has 11 amino acids. Per germline, CDR1 MNHEY and CDR2 SVGEGT. Trimming removed 10 bases from V and 4 bases from J, with 11 bases in between.

The chain links TRBV12-3 or TRBV12-4 to TRBJ1-2, with 7 nucleotides matching TRBD1. The CDR3 sequence is 13 residues long. Losses at the gene ends were 4 bases for V and 7 bases for J; bases not matched to a gene: 6. The CDR3 spells CASSSPQGFGYTF. For the CDR3, the DNA is TGTGCCAGCAGTTCCCCACAGGGGTTTGGCTACACCTTC.

Many counts were recorded for this clonotype. This chain connects TRBV27 to TRBJ1-4; 7 bases are a match to TRBD1. Unmatched junction bases numbered 12, after V lost 6 bases and J lost 8 bases. In germline, CDR1 is MNHEY, CDR2 SMNVEV (reference sequence). The CDR3 extends over 15 amino acids. In DNA, the CDR3 is TGTGCCAGCAGCGGGACAGCTTTTTCGGACGAAAAACTGTTTTTT. Translation gives CASSGTAFSDEKLFF.

This clonotype was detected ten times or more. This chain uses TRBV6-1 with TRBJ2-7, with D perhaps being TRBD1 or TRBD2 (5 bases each). Germline CDR1 is MNHNS and CDR2 is SASEGT. The CDR3 contains 15 residues. V lost 1 base and J 6 bases, leaving 16 bases between the germline ends. CDR3 coding DNA: TGTGCCAGCAGTGAAGGGGACCGAAGGTGGTCCGAGCAGTACTTC. It translates to CASSEGDRRWSEQYF.